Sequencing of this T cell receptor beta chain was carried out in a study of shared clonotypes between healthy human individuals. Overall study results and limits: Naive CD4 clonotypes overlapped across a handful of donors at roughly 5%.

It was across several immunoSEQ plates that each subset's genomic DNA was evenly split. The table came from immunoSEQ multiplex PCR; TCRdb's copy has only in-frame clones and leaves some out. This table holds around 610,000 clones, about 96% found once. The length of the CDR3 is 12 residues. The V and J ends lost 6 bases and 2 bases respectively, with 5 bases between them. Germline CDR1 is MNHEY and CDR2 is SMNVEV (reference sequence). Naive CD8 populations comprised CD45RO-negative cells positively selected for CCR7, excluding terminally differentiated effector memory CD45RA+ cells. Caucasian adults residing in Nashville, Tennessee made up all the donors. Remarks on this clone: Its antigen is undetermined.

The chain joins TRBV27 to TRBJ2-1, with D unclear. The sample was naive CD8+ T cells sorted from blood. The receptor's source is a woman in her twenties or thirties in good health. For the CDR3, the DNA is TGTGCCAGCAGGGGCACCTACAATGAGCAGTTCTTC. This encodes CASRGTYNEQFF.